This TCR beta chain emerged from a study of T cell responses to AZD1222 COVID-19 vaccine. The wider study: Second doses at about 4 or about 12 weeks were pooled.

Using immunoSEQ multiplex PCR, the repertoire was profiled, and TCRdb retains in-frame clones only, with some absent. The table has 70,000 to 85,000 clones, 80% to 90% seen once. The CDR3 is 17 residues long. V was clipped by 1 base and J by 1 base, with 15 bases between them. Germline V gene data show CDR1 as SGHTA and CDR2 as FQGNSA. Whole-study findings and limits: Spike-specific TCR repertoires showed rising breadth and depth after two AZD1222 doses. Only after the peak T cell response were repertoires sampled. White British ancestry dominated among donors, who included more females, and clonal diversity was possibly underestimated.

Comment on this clone: Its antigen is not known.

Sample: peripheral blood, taken on day 0 of AZD1222 vaccination. The origin of this receptor is an adult in good health. The chain has TRBV7-2 and TRBJ2-3, with a tentative D call TRBD1 (5 bases). The CDR3 DNA reads TGTGCCAGCAGCTTAGTTTACCCCGCAGGGCGCACAGATACGCAGTATTTT. Amino acids: CASSLVYPAGRTDTQYF.